This T cell receptor (beta chain) derives from a study of identical twins. Whole-study results and caveats: One should note that invariant MAIT and iNKT cells could partly confound zero-insertion analyses. An excess of low generation probability was shown by twin-shared out-of-frame alpha sequences.

The CDR3 runs 19 residues. The germline CDR1 and CDR2 sequences are DFQATT and SNEGSKA (reference sequence). With V trimmed by 0 bases and J by 2 bases, 7 bases remained unmatched. On this clonotype: The antigen is unknown.

TCRdb fed the 5' RACE reads into MiXCR, producing one record per CDR3 protein. The repertoire holds 1.5 million to 2 million distinct CDR3 sequences, with around a third as singletons. Sample: cord blood. The V and J genes are TRBV20-1 and TRBJ2-6, with 13 nucleotides matching TRBD2. The source of this sequence is a newborn girl in good health. CDR3 sequence reads: CSARDLPLAGGPGANVLTF. The CDR3 DNA reads as TGCAGTGCTAGAGACCTCCCACTAGCGGGAGGGCCTGGGGCCAACGTCCTGACTTTC.